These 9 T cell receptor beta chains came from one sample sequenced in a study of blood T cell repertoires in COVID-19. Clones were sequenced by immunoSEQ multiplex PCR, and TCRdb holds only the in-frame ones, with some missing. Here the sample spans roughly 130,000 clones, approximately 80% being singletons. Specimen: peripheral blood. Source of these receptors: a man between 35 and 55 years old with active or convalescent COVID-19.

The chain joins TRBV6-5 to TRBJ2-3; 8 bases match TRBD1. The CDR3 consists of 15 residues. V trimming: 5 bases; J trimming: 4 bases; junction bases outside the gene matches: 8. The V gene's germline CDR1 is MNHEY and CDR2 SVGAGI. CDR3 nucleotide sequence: TGTGCCAGCAGTCTTAGGACAGGGTCGGCAGATACGCAGTATTTT. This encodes CASSLRTGSADTQYF.

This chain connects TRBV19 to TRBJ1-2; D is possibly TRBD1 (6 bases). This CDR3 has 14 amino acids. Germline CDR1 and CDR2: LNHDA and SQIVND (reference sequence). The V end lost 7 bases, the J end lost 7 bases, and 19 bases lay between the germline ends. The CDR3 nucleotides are TGTGCCAGTACCTCTTCGGGGGGCTCTGGTGGCTACACCTTC. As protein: CASTSSGGSGGYTF.

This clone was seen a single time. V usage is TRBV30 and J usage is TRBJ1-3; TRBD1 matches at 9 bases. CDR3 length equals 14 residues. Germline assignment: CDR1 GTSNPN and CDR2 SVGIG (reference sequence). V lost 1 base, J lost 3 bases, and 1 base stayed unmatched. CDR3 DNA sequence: TGTGCCTGGAGTGGGACAGGGGATGGAAACACCATATATTTT. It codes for CAWSGTGDGNTIYF.

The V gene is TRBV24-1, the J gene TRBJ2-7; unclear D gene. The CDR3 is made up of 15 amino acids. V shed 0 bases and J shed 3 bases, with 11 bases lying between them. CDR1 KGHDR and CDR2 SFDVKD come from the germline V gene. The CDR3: CATSDLRQALYEQYF. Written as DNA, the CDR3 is TGTGCCACCAGTGATTTGCGCCAGGCGCTCTACGAGCAGTACTTC.

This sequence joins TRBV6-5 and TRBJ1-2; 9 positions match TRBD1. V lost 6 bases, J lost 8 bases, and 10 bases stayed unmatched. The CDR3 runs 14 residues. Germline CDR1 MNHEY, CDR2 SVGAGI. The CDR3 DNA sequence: TGTGCCAGCAGCCGACAGGGGGAAGTTCGGGGCTACACCTTC. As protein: CASSRQGEVRGYTF.

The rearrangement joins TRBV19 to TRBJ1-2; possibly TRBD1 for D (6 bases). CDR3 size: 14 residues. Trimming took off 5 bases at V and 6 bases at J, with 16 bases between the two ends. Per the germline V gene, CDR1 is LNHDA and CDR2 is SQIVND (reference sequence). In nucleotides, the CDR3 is TGTGCCAGTAGTTCCCTGGGGGCGCAACATGGCTACACCTTC. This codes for CASSSLGAQHGYTF.

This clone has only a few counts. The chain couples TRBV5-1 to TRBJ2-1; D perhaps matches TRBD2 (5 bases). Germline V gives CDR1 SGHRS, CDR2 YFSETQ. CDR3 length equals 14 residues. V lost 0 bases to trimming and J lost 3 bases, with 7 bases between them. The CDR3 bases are TGCGCCAGCAGCTTGGGTGGAGGCTACAATGAGCAGTTCTTC. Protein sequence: CASSLGGGYNEQFF.

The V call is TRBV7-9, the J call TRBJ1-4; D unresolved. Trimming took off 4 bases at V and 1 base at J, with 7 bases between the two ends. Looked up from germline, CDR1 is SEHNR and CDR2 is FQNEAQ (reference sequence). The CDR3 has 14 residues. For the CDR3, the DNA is TGTGCCAGCAGCTCGGAGGGAACTAATGAAAAACTGTTTTTT. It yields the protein CASSSEGTNEKLFF.

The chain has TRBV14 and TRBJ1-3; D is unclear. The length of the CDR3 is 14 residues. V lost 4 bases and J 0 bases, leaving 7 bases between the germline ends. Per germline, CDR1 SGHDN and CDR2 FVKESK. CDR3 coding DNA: TGTGCCAGCAGCCCGGGGAACTCTGGAAACACCATATATTTT. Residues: CASSPGNSGNTIYF.